This T cell receptor (beta chain) was retrieved from a study of blood T cell repertoires in COVID-19. Looking at the study overall: The United States, Italy and Spain provided the acute and convalescent COVID-19 samples.

Under the authors' procedure: How many nucleated cells were present was estimated from reference gene primer amplification. Repertoires were generated with immunoSEQ multiplex PCR, while TCRdb's copy carries only in-frame clones and drops some. V, J and clone size were drawn from that table, and D and trimming were deduced from the DNA. The sample includes a few hundred thousand clones, more than 75% of them seen just once. There are 16 residues in the CDR3. Looked up from germline, CDR1 is SGHNT and CDR2 is YYREEE (reference sequence). J lost 7 bases, V lost 2 bases, and 10 bases had no gene match. Input material: PBMCs or T cells enriched from blood (not recorded which). The TCR sequence derives from a woman in her thirties who had recovered from COVID-19. The chain joins TRBV5-4 to TRBJ2-2; 8 bases match TRBD2. The CDR3 spells CASSFRTLAEGGELFF. The CDR3 bases are TGTGCCAGCAGCTTTAGGACACTAGCGGAGGGCGGGGAGCTGTTTTTT. Full variable domain (rest looked up from reference TRBV5-4 and TRBJ2-2): ETGVTQSPTHLIKTRGQQVTLRCSSQSGHNTVSWYQQALGQGPQFIFQYYREEENGRGNFPPRFSGLQFPNYSSELNVNALELDDSALYLCASSFRTLAEGGELFFGEGSRLTVL.